These T cell receptor beta chains were read from a single sample in a study of cytomegalovirus exposure and HLA in healthy donors. Profiling relied on immunoSEQ multiplex PCR, and the TCRdb table lists in-frame clones only, not all of them. The sample includes just over 80,000 clones, about four fifths seen only once; the top ten take 5.5% to 7%. The sample consisted of PBMCs. These receptors were collected from a man younger than 35 in good health and CMV-seropositive. The CDR3 runs from the conserved cysteine through the conserved F or W. The D gene is left open where the match is weak. Clone sizes are given selectively: once, few, many, or a class where the clone is expanded.

D | J | size | V | DNA | CDR3
TRBD1 | TRBJ2-5 | . | TRBV9 | TGTGCCAGCAGCGTAGCTGGCAGGGGGCTTGAGACCCAGTACTTC | CASSVAGRGLETQYF
. | TRBJ2-1 | . | TRBV5-4 | TGTGCCAGCAGCTTTAAAGACAGAACATCGATAAGGGATGAGCAGTTCTTC | CASSFKDRTSIRDEQFF
TRBD1 | TRBJ1-4 | few | TRBV6-5 | TGTGCCAGCAGAACCGGGACAGGGGATGAAAAACTGTTTTTT | CASRTGTGDEKLFF
. | TRBJ2-1 | . | TRBV15 | TGTGCCACCAGCAGCCGACGACAGGCGGCCAATGAGCAGTTCTTC | CATSSRRQAANEQFF
. | TRBJ1-1 | . | TRBV6-5 | TGTGCCAGCAGTTCGACAGTTTTGAACACTGAAGCTTTCTTT | CASSSTVLNTEAFF
. | TRBJ2-7 | . | TRBV7-3 | TGTGCCAGCAGCAAAGACAGGTTTACCGAGCAGTACTTC | CASSKDRFTEQYF
TRBD2 | TRBJ2-1 | . | TRBV2 | TGTGCCAGCAGCGAGGGACTAGGATATGAGCAGTTCTTC | CASSEGLGYEQFF
. | TRBJ2-6 | few | TRBV6-7 | TGTGCCAGCAGTTACTCCCCTGGGGACTCAAGGACCATTGGGGCCAACGTCCTGACTTTC | CASSYSPGDSRTIGANVLTF
. | TRBJ1-5 | once | TRBV13 | TGTGCCAGCAGCGTCCGGGTAGGACAGCCCCAGCATTTT | CASSVRVGQPQHF
TRBD2 | TRBJ2-5 | once | TRBV5-1 | TGCGCCAGCCACGGGACTAGCGTGGAGACCCAGTACTTC | CASHGTSVETQYF
TRBD1 | TRBJ2-5 | . | TRBV2 | TGTGCCAGCAGTGGACAGGGGGCGACGACCCAGTACTTC | CASSGQGATTQYF
. | TRBJ2-7 | . | TRBV7-2 | TGTGCCAGCAGCCTAAATAGCGGCACCAGGGAGCAGTACTTC | CASSLNSGTREQYF
. | TRBJ2-7 | . | TRBV2 | TGTGCCAGCAGTGAAGCGGGCCCCTACGAGCAGTACTTC | CASSEAGPYEQYF
. | TRBJ2-7 | . | TRBV11-1 | TGTGCCAGCAGTTTTCCAGACAGTAGCTCCTACGAGCAGTACTTC | CASSFPDSSSYEQYF
TRBD1 | TRBJ1-5 | . | TRBV6-5 | TGTGCCAGCAGTCGGACAGGGGGTCAGCCCCAGCATTTT | CASSRTGGQPQHF
TRBD1 | TRBJ2-7 | . | TRBV28 | TGTGCCAGCAGGACGACAGGGATCTCCTACGAGCAGTACTTC | CASRTTGISYEQYF
TRBD1 | TRBJ2-7 | . | TRBV6-1 | TGTGCCAGCACTACCGGGACAGGGGGCTACGAGCAGTACTTC | CASTTGTGGYEQYF
TRBD1 | TRBJ2-1 | . | TRBV7-3 | TGTGCCAGCAGCTTGGGACAGGCAGTAAACAATGAGCAGTTCTTC | CASSLGQAVNNEQFF
. | TRBJ1-2 | . | TRBV6-5 | TGTGCCAGCAGGCGGGGGGAGCATGGCTACACCTTC | CASRRGEHGYTF
TRBD1 | TRBJ1-2 | . | TRBV6-5 | TGTGCCAGCAGGCGACAGGGGGTTGACTATGGCTACACCTTC | CASRRQGVDYGYTF
TRBD1 | TRBJ1-4 | . | TRBV11-2 | TGTGCCAGCAGCACCCCGAGGGGGCGGAATAAAAAACTGTTTTTT | CASSTPRGRNKKLFF
. | TRBJ1-3 | once | TRBV5-1 | TGCGCCAGCAGCTCATCAGGGTCCGGAAACACCATATATTTT | CASSSSGSGNTIYF
TRBD1 | TRBJ1-5 | . | TRBV6-5 | TGTGCCAGCAGCCCAACCGGCGCAGGGGGTCAGCCCCAGCATTTT | CASSPTGAGGQPQHF
. | TRBJ1-5 | . | TRBV28 | TGTGCCAGCAAGGAAAGAACAGCCCGCAATCAGCCCCAGCATTTT | CASKERTARNQPQHF
TRBD2 | TRBJ2-1 | . | TRBV14 | TGTGCCAGCAGCCGCCATCGAGGAGCGGGAGTCTACAATGAGCAGTTCTTC | CASSRHRGAGVYNEQFF
. | TRBJ2-3 | . | TRBV9 | TGTGCCAGCAGCCGTCTGACTATTGCGGGCGCGCAGTATTTT | CASSRLTIAGAQYF
TRBD2 | TRBJ2-1 | . | TRBV4-1 | TGCGCCAGCAGCCAAGGGGAACTAGCGGGGGGGTGGGGCAATGAGCAGTTCTTC | CASSQGELAGGWGNEQFF
. | TRBJ1-1 | . | TRBV15 | TGTGCCACCAGCAGATCAGGGGAGGGGAACACTGAAGCTTTCTTT | CATSRSGEGNTEAFF
. | TRBJ1-1 | . | TRBV6-1 | TGTGCCAGCAGGGAGACAGCGAACACTGAAGCTTTCTTT | CASRETANTEAFF
. | TRBJ2-3 | . | TRBV10-1 | TGCGCCAGCAGTGAGAGTTGGGACTTCACAGATACGCAGTATTTT | CASSESWDFTDTQYF
. | TRBJ1-2 | . | TRBV29-1 | TGCAGCGTTGGGGCCCCATATGGCTACACCTTC | CSVGAPYGYTF
. | TRBJ1-1 | . | TRBV6-1 | TGTGCCAGCAGTGTAGAGGGAGTAACTGAAGCTTTCTTT | CASSVEGVTEAFF
. | TRBJ1-1 | once | TRBV9 | TGTGCCAGCAGCTCCCCCCGGGGGGGAAAGCCGGAAGCTTTCTTT | CASSSPRGGKPEAFF
TRBD2 | TRBJ2-7 | . | TRBV6-5 | TGTGCCAGCAAGACACTAGCGGGAGGCTCCTACGAGCAGTACTTC | CASKTLAGGSYEQYF
TRBD1 | TRBJ2-7 | . | TRBV7-3 | TGTGCCAGCAGCTTCGCGGGACAGGGTATCCACGAGCAGTACTTC | CASSFAGQGIHEQYF
TRBD1 | TRBJ1-2 | once | TRBV18 | TGTGCCAGCTCACCTACCACGGACAGGGGGCAATCTGGCTACACCTTC | CASSPTTDRGQSGYTF
. | TRBJ2-5 | . | TRBV7-9 | TGTGCCAGCATCCGCAACGACAGGAGCCAAGAGACCCAGTACTTC | CASIRNDRSQETQYF
TRBD2 | TRBJ2-1 | few | TRBV14 | TGTGCCAGCAAAGTTAGCGGGAGGGCTCATGAGCAGTTCTTC | CASKVSGRAHEQFF
. | TRBJ2-1 | few | TRBV9 | TGTGCCAGCAGCACCCAATCGACAAATGAGCAGTTCTTC | CASSTQSTNEQFF
TRBD1 | TRBJ1-5 | . | TRBV28 | TGTGCCAGCAGGTGGACAGGGGGATCCCAGCCCCAGCATTTT | CASRWTGGSQPQHF
. | TRBJ1-5 | . | TRBV28 | TGTGCCAGCAGTTTCTTTGCGGGCGTCAATCAGCCCCAGCATTTT | CASSFFAGVNQPQHF
. | TRBJ1-1 | . | TRBV7-9 | TGTGCCAGCAGCTTGGAAGGAGGGAACACTGAAGCTTTCTTT | CASSLEGGNTEAFF
. | TRBJ1-1 | medium-sized | TRBV2 | TGTGCCAGCAGTTTGGGAGAGAACACTGAAGCTTTCTTT | CASSLGENTEAFF
TRBD2 | TRBJ2-5 | . | TRBV28 | TGTGCCAGCAGTACCCCCGGAGCGGGGGTCGAGACCCAGTACTTC | CASSTPGAGVETQYF
. | TRBJ2-1 | . | TRBV28 | TGTGCCAGCAGCCCCACGGGCTCCTACAATGAGCAGTTCTTC | CASSPTGSYNEQFF
. | TRBJ2-7 | . | TRBV4-1 | TGCGCCAGCAGCCGAAGACGCGGGGTTCTCTACGAGCAGTACTTC | CASSRRRGVLYEQYF
TRBD1 | TRBJ2-7 | . | TRBV6-6 | TGTGCCAGCAGTTACTTTCAGGGACAGAGTTACTTC | CASSYFQGQSYF
TRBD1 | TRBJ2-1 | . | TRBV5-1 | TGCGCCAGCCAAGCCGGGACAGGGACCAATGAGCAGTTCTTC | CASQAGTGTNEQFF
TRBD1 | TRBJ2-1 | few | TRBV10-1 | TGCGCCAGCAGTGGACCGGGACAGGGGTGGAATGAGCAGTTCTTC | CASSGPGQGWNEQFF
. | TRBJ1-4 | . | TRBV10-3 | TGTGCCATCAGTGAGTCATGGCTGCCTAATGAAAAACTGTTTTTT | CAISESWLPNEKLFF
TRBD2 | TRBJ2-7 | . | TRBV7-3 | TGTGCCAGCGCTAGCGGGAATGGCTCCTACGAGCAGTACTTC | CASASGNGSYEQYF
. | TRBJ1-4 | . | TRBV28 | TGTGCCAGCAGTCTGGGCCAGCTAAATGAAAAACTGTTTTTT | CASSLGQLNEKLFF
TRBD2 | TRBJ2-7 | . | TRBV29-1 | TGCAGCGTGAGGGGACTAGCGGGAGTAAGCGAGCAGTACTTC | CSVRGLAGVSEQYF
. | TRBJ1-2 | . | TRBV4-1 | TGCGCCAGCAGCCAAGGGACTTTGGAGGGTAGCGGCTACACCTTC | CASSQGTLEGSGYTF
TRBD1 | TRBJ2-7 | . | TRBV11-2 | TGTGCCAGCAGCCCCACGACAGGGGCGTGGAGCGAGCAGTACTTC | CASSPTTGAWSEQYF